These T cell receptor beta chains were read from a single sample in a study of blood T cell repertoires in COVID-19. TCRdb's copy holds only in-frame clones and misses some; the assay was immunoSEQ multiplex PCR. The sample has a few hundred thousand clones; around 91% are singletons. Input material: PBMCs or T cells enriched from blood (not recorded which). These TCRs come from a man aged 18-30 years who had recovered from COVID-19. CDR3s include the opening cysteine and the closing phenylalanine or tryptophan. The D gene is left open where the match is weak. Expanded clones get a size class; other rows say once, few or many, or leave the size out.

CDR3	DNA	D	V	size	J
CASSLWAGTGGTDTQYF	TGTGCCAGCAGCTTATGGGCCGGGACAGGGGGCACCGATACGCAGTATTTT	TRBD1	TRBV7-9	.	TRBJ2-3
CASSAGGAGASYEQYF	TGCGCCAGCAGTGCCGGGGGGGCAGGGGCCTCCTACGAGCAGTACTTC	TRBD2	TRBV5-1	.	TRBJ2-7
CASSLGQVQYF	TGTGCCAGCAGTTTAGGACAGGTGCAGTATTTT	TRBD1	TRBV28	.	TRBJ2-3
CASGLGGYEQYF	TGTGCCAGTGGATTAGGGGGATACGAGCAGTACTTC	.	TRBV5-6	.	TRBJ2-7
CSASWLAGSHEQFF	TGCAGTGCTAGTTGGCTAGCGGGGTCCCATGAGCAGTTCTTC	TRBD2	TRBV20-1	.	TRBJ2-1
CASSQNLAGGRETQYF	TGTGCCAGCAGCCAAAACCTAGCGGGGGGCCGGGAGACCCAGTACTTC	TRBD2	TRBV3-1/TRBV3-2	.	TRBJ2-5
CASSPSGLAPHF	TGTGCCAGCAGCCCATCGGGACTAGCACCCCACTTC	TRBD2	TRBV3-1/TRBV3-2	.	TRBJ2-4
CASSFRETQYF	TGTGCCAGCAGTTTTCGGGAGACCCAGTACTTC	.	TRBV12-3/TRBV12-4	.	TRBJ2-5
CASSILGLYNEQFF	TGTGCCAGTAGTATATTGGGACTTTACAATGAGCAGTTCTTC	.	TRBV19	.	TRBJ2-1
CASSYRQGGISEQFF	TGTGCCAGCAGCTACCGCCAGGGTGGTATCTCTGAGCAGTTCTTC	.	TRBV13	.	TRBJ2-1
CASSRGGSTSYEQYF	TGTGCCAGCAGCAGAGGGGGCAGTACCTCGTACGAGCAGTACTTC	TRBD1	TRBV2	.	TRBJ2-7
CASSSGPGNTEAFF	TGTGCCAGCAGCTCCGGCCCAGGGAACACTGAAGCTTTCTTT	.	TRBV5-6	few	TRBJ1-1
CASSSRDSRYEQYF	TGTGCCAGCAGTTCTCGGGACTCCCGCTACGAGCAGTACTTC	.	TRBV27	.	TRBJ2-7
CASSLDRRNTGELFF	TGTGCCAGCAGCCTCGACAGGAGGAACACCGGGGAGCTGTTTTTT	.	TRBV7-2	.	TRBJ2-2
CAWSGQGNYGYTF	TGTGCCTGGAGTGGCCAGGGTAACTATGGCTACACCTTC	.	TRBV30	.	TRBJ1-2
CASSAQWNTEAFF	TGTGCCAGTAGTGCCCAGTGGAACACTGAAGCTTTCTTT	.	TRBV19	.	TRBJ1-1
CASRPEHRGFYGYTF	TGTGCCAGCAGACCGGAACACAGGGGTTTTTATGGCTACACCTTC	TRBD1	TRBV7-8	.	TRBJ1-2
CASSSGYPETQYF	TGTGCCAGCAGCTCAGGGTATCCGGAGACCCAGTACTTC	.	TRBV7-7	.	TRBJ2-5
CAWSVLRGAKVGYTF	TGTGCCTGGAGTGTACTTCGGGGGGCGAAGGTGGGCTACACCTTC	.	TRBV30	.	TRBJ1-2
CASSPEGYNRETQYF	TGTGCCAGCAGCCCGGAAGGGTACAACAGGGAGACCCAGTACTTC	.	TRBV6-5	.	TRBJ2-5
CASSWDRGQSQYF	TGTGCCAGCAGCTGGGACAGGGGGCAATCCCAGTACTTC	TRBD1	TRBV7-2	.	TRBJ2-5
CASSSHRREETQYF	TGTGCCAGCAGCTCTCACCGGAGGGAGGAGACCCAGTACTTC	.	TRBV27	.	TRBJ2-5
CASSLPNSPLHF	TGTGCCAGCAGCCTTCCAAATTCACCCCTCCACTTT	.	TRBV3-1/TRBV3-2	once	TRBJ1-6
CASSLGLSTDTQYF	TGCGCCAGCAGCTTAGGACTGAGCACAGATACGCAGTATTTT	.	TRBV5-1	.	TRBJ2-3